This T cell receptor beta chain appears in the sequencing data of a study of breast tumors, draining lymph nodes, adjacent tissues. The lymph nodes were axillary draining lymph nodes from breast cancer patients. One entry per CDR3 protein, called by TCRdb with MiXCR from the multiplex PCR reads. Among over 250,000 distinct CDR3 sequences listed, about 30% were seen once. In the case of this clonotype: One end of the junction fails to match germline, which may point to a read error.

Germline CDR1 reads KGHDR; CDR2 reads SFDVKD. This CDR3 spans 16 amino acids. The rearrangement joins TRBV24-1 to TRBJ1-6; TRBD1 matches 8 bases. This TCR came from a female donor with breast cancer. Some clones in this sample may be carry-over from other donors' samples. Sequencing was carried out using axillary lymph node tissue. CDR3 region: CATKTGTGSYNSPLHF. The CDR3 nucleotides read TGTGCCACCAAGACCGGGACAGGCTCCTATAACTCACCCCTCCACTTT.